These 26 T cell receptor beta chains were all obtained from the same sample, sequenced in a study of cytomegalovirus exposure and HLA in healthy donors. PCR was performed using 60 Vbeta and 13 Jbeta primers. Measured with immunoSEQ multiplex PCR; TCRdb has only the in-frame clones, and not every one. The sample shows 100,000 to 150,000 clones, 75% to 85% of them seen only once. Material: PBMCs. All receptors come from a girl aged 2-9 years in good health and CMV-seronegative.

The V and J genes are TRBV10-3 and TRBJ2-3; TRBD2 matches 7 bases. With 10 bases clipped from V and 1 base from J, the junction kept 8 bases outside the gene matches. In germline, CDR1 is ENHRY, CDR2 SYGVKD. The CDR3 consists of 14 residues. In DNA, the CDR3 is TGTGCCAGCGGCGGCGGGAGAGGCACAGATACGCAGTATTTT. It specifies CASGGGRGTDTQYF.

The CDR3 coding sequence is TGCGCCAGCAGCTTGGTTCCCCCTAGCGGGACTCCACCGTTCTACGAGCAGTACTTC. This gives the protein CASSLVPPSGTPPFYEQYF. The V gene is TRBV5-1, the J gene TRBJ2-7; 9 positions agree with TRBD2. The germline CDR1 and CDR2 sequences are SGHRS and YFSETQ. The CDR3 loop spans 19 amino acids. V shed 0 bases and J 3 bases; nucleotides not matched to a gene: 16.

The chain links TRBV25-1 to TRBJ2-3, with a tentative D call TRBD2 (6 bases). V lost 5 bases to trimming and J lost 0 bases, with 9 bases between them. Germline V gene lookup returns CDR1 MGHDK and CDR2 SYGVNS. The CDR3 runs 14 residues. The CDR3: CASSLAASTDTQYF. For the CDR3, the DNA is TGTGCCAGCAGTTTAGCGGCTAGCACAGATACGCAGTATTTT.

J is TRBJ2-1 and V is TRBV6-4, with TRBD1 matching over 10 bases. CDR3 length: 15 residues. After removal of 2 bases from V and 7 bases from J, the junction contained 5 bases not matched to a gene. CDR1 is MRHNA and CDR2 is SNTAGT in the germline V gene. CDR3 residues: CASSDDGTGANEQFF. CDR3 DNA: TGTGCCAGCAGTGACGACGGGACAGGGGCGAATGAGCAGTTCTTC.

The V gene is TRBV7-2, the J gene TRBJ2-7; 7 bases align to TRBD1. Germline V gene lookup returns CDR1 SGHTA and CDR2 FQGNSA. The CDR3 is 14 amino acids. With V trimmed by 1 base and J by 2 bases, 2 bases remained unmatched. The CDR3 region has the DNA TGTGCCAGCAGCTTAGGGACAGGCACCTACGAGCAGTACTTC. Translation: CASSLGTGTYEQYF.

V is TRBV2 and J is TRBJ1-2, with TRBD1 as a possible D gene (5 bases). Per germline, CDR1 SNHLY and CDR2 FYNNEI. The CDR3 totals 14 residues. Trimming left V 0 bases short and J 7 bases short, with 12 bases between. In DNA, the CDR3 is TGTGCCAGCAGTGAAGCCCAGGGTGTCCTTGGCTACACCTTC. Translating it yields CASSEAQGVLGYTF.

The chain has TRBV27 and TRBJ1-6, with 7 bases aligning to TRBD1. This CDR3 comprises 16 residues. The V gene end was trimmed by 5 bases and the J gene end by 3 bases; junction bases not matched to a gene: 7. Germline V gives CDR1 MNHEY, CDR2 SMNVEV (reference sequence). CDR3 region: CASSPYRGLYNSPLHF. DNA for the CDR3: TGTGCCAGCAGTCCCTACAGGGGCCTCTATAATTCACCCCTCCACTTT.

The chain links TRBV7-2 to TRBJ2-3; tentative D call: TRBD1 (5 bases). V lost 4 bases to trimming and J lost 0 bases, with 8 bases between them. Germline CDR1 and CDR2: SGHTA and FQGNSA. The CDR3 totals 14 residues. CDR3 nucleotide sequence: TGTGCCAGCAGCTCAAGGGGAAGCACAGATACGCAGTATTTT. Its protein is CASSSRGSTDTQYF.

The CDR3 sequence: CASSRQGANTEAFF. The CDR3 region has the DNA TGTGCCAGTAGTAGACAGGGGGCTAACACTGAAGCTTTCTTT. The V and J genes are TRBV19 and TRBJ1-1; 10 nucleotides line up with TRBD1. The CDR3 consists of 14 residues. Losses at the gene ends were 4 bases for V and 2 bases for J; bases not matched to a gene: 1. Germline V gives CDR1 LNHDA, CDR2 SQIVND (reference sequence).

This clone appeared a single time. This chain connects TRBV19 to TRBJ2-1; TRBD2 matches at 8 bases. V lost 3 bases, J lost 6 bases, and 10 bases stayed unmatched. Germline CDR1 LNHDA, CDR2 SQIVND (reference sequence). The CDR3 is made up of 16 amino acids. This CDR3 is CASSMGTAGAGNEQFF. DNA for the CDR3: TGTGCCAGTAGTATGGGAACAGCGGGAGCGGGCAATGAGCAGTTCTTC.

The rearrangement uses TRBV27 and TRBJ2-7; TRBD2 aligns across 13 bases. The length of the CDR3 is 15 residues. Trimming cost V 4 bases and J 10 bases; bases outside gene matches: 10. Germline V gives CDR1 MNHEY, CDR2 SMNVEV (reference sequence). The CDR3 DNA reads as TGTGCCAGCAGTTCCGGAACTAGCGGGAGGGGAGCTCAGTACTTC. This sequence encodes CASSSGTSGRGAQYF.

In this sample, this clone turned up a few times. The chain combines TRBV27 with TRBJ1-6; tentative D call: TRBD1 (5 bases). The germline V gene encodes CDR1 MNHEY and CDR2 SMNVEV (reference sequence). Trimming stripped 5 bases from V and 0 bases from J, with 17 bases between. This CDR3 is built from 18 residues. The CDR3: CASSVLGGYRSYNSPLHF. For the CDR3, the DNA is TGTGCCAGCAGTGTCTTGGGGGGTTACCGCTCCTATAATTCACCCCTCCACTTT.

This clone was recorded once. The V and J genes are TRBV4-3 and TRBJ2-5, with TRBD2 identical over 11 bases. The CDR3 has 18 residues. Losses at the gene ends were 2 bases for V and 11 bases for J; bases not matched to a gene: 19. CDR1 is LGHNA, CDR2 YSLEER, per germline. Here the CDR3 reads CASSQSGSSLAGGREQYF. The CDR3 DNA is TGCGCCAGCAGCCAATCCGGTAGTTCGTTAGCGGGGGGGCGAGAGCAGTACTTC.

Concerning this clone itself: The sample carries other DNA sequences with the same CDR3. This rearrangement joins TRBV29-1 to TRBJ1-1; no clear D gene. Trimming cost V 4 bases and J 4 bases, with 7 bases left between them. CDR3 size: 11 residues. Germline V gene sequence: CDR1 SQVTM, CDR2 ANQGSEA. The DNA of the CDR3 is TGCAGCGTTGGCGGGTCCACTGAAGCTTTCTTT. This sequence encodes CSVGGSTEAFF. The full variable domain, completed using reference TRBV29-1 and TRBJ1-1, is SAVISQKPSRDICQRGTSLTIQCQVDSQVTMMFWYRQQPGQSLTLIATANQGSEATYESGFVIDKFPISRPNLTFSTLTVSNMSPEDSSIYLCSVGGSTEAFFGQGTRLTVV.

The chain couples TRBV6-6 to TRBJ1-6; D remains unclear. The germline V and J ends were trimmed by 5 bases and 7 bases, with 12 bases remaining between them. This CDR3 is built from 14 residues. Germline CDR1 is MNHNY and CDR2 is SVGAGI (reference sequence). The CDR3 is CASSTWTGNSPLHF. Written as DNA, the CDR3 is TGTGCCAGCAGTACATGGACGGGAAATTCACCCCTCCACTTT.

The chain uses TRBV28 and TRBJ2-7, with unresolved D. From germline, CDR1 is MDHEN and CDR2 SYDVKM. Trimming shortened V by 3 bases and J by 2 bases, and 8 bases separated the two germline ends. The CDR3 has 13 residues. The chain's CDR3 is CASSFVLAYEQYF. CDR3 DNA: TGTGCCAGCAGTTTTGTCCTCGCCTACGAGCAGTACTTC.

This chain joins TRBV6-5 and TRBJ1-6, with D maybe TRBD1 (6 bases). This CDR3 comprises 15 residues. V lost 5 bases, J lost 10 bases, and 18 bases lay in between. Germline V gene sequence: CDR1 MNHEY, CDR2 SVGAGI. Written as DNA, the CDR3 is TGTGCCAGCAGTCTGACCGGGACACTGCAATCACCCCTCCACTTT. It specifies CASSLTGTLQSPLHF.

CDR3 loop: CASRGDRVGTEAFF. The CDR3 region has the DNA TGTGCCAGCAGGGGGGACAGGGTTGGCACTGAAGCTTTCTTT. The rearrangement joins TRBV7-2 to TRBJ1-1; 9 bases match TRBD1. Germline V CDR1 and CDR2: SGHTA, FQGNSA. This CDR3 has 14 amino acids. V lost 6 bases to trimming and J lost 4 bases; unmatched junction nucleotides: 6.

The chain combines TRBV30 with TRBJ1-6, with 10 bases lining up with TRBD1. The CDR3 spans 15 residues. V dropped 3 bases and J dropped 7; count of bases not matched to a gene: 6. Germline V gene lookup returns CDR1 GTSNPN and CDR2 SVGIG (reference sequence). The CDR3 is CAWRDRDRGNSPLHF. DNA of the CDR3: TGTGCCTGGAGGGACCGGGACAGGGGAAATTCACCCCTCCACTTT.

The gene calls are TRBV6-5 and TRBJ2-1; weak D call: TRBD2 (5 bases). This CDR3 has 14 residues. Germline lookup yields CDR1 MNHEY and CDR2 SVGAGI. Trimming cost V 5 bases and J 9 bases, with 17 bases left between them. The chain's CDR3 is CASSPRDPGVEQFF. CDR3 coding DNA: TGTGCCAGCAGTCCCCGGGATCCGGGCGTTGAGCAGTTCTTC.

V usage is TRBV7-9 and J usage is TRBJ2-5; weak D call: TRBD2 (6 bases). V dropped 0 bases and J dropped 5 bases, with 10 bases sitting between them. The CDR3 spans 14 residues. Germline values: CDR1 SEHNR, CDR2 FQNEAQ (reference sequence). The CDR3 DNA follows: TGTGCCAGCAGCTTAGCGGGGGGAGTGGAGACCCAGTACTTC. It specifies CASSLAGGVETQYF. The full variable domain, its missing parts supplied by reference TRBV7-9 and TRBJ2-5, is DTGVSQNPRHKITKRGQNVTFRCDPISEHNRLYWYRQTLGQGPEFLTYFQNEAQLEKSRLLSDRFSAERPKGSFSTLEIQRTEQGDSAMYLCASSLAGGVETQYFGPGTRLLVL.

The rearrangement uses TRBV9 and TRBJ1-2; TRBD1 might be the D (6 bases). The V end was cut by 2 bases, the J end by 6 bases, with 11 bases between. CDR3 size: 13 residues. CDR1 and CDR2 (germline): SGDLS, YYNGEE. The DNA of the CDR3 is TGTGCCAGCAGCGTGGGGACACGCGATGGCTACACCTTC. This translates into CASSVGTRDGYTF.

This clone was picked up one time. The V gene is TRBV18, the J gene TRBJ1-1; TRBD1 aligns across 8 bases. CDR3 length equals 17 residues. CDR1 KGHSH and CDR2 LQKENI come from the germline V gene. The V segment lost 2 bases and the J segment 1 base; nucleotides outside the gene matches: 9. The CDR3 coding sequence is TGTGCCAGCTCACCAAGGCACAGGGGGAGTGGGAACACTGAAGCTTTCTTT. Protein product: CASSPRHRGSGNTEAFF.

DNA of the CDR3: TGCGCCAGCAGCCAAGACGGCGGCTATGAGCAGTTCTTC. Amino acid sequence: CASSQDGGYEQFF. The gene calls are TRBV4-1 and TRBJ2-1, with unresolved D. The germline gives CDR1 MGHRA, CDR2 YSYEKL. The V end lost 0 bases, the J end lost 8 bases, and 8 bases lay between the germline ends. The length of the CDR3 is 13 residues.

Comments on this clone: The germline gene is not matched at one end of the junction; a read error may be the cause. Other DNA sequences of this sample code for an identical CDR3. This chain joins TRBV6-1 and TRBJ1-1, with TRBD1 matching over 8 bases. Germline V CDR1 and CDR2: MNHNS, SASEGT. The CDR3 length is 17 residues. As DNA, the CDR3 is TGTGCCAGCAGTGAAGCTATGACAGGGGTTATGAACACTGAAGCTTTTTTT. Residues: CASSEAMTGVMNTEAFF.

To note about this clone: Other DNA sequences in the same sample also yield this CDR3. This chain connects TRBV10-3 to TRBJ1-1; unclear D gene. CDR1 and CDR2 (germline): ENHRY, SYGVKD. Trimming took 6 bases from V and 12 from J, leaving 17 bases between them. This CDR3 is built from 12 residues. This CDR3 reads CAISVPGSPPFF. The DNA of the CDR3 is TGTGCCATCAGCGTGCCGGGGTCTCCCCCTTTCTTT.